This entry describes one TCR beta chain. This clone was recorded only once. What this receptor recognizes is not known. Per-base qualities were not stored, and no clone one base away is much larger. Distinct nucleotide sequences in the sample also encode this CDR3. Compared with germline, V lacks 4 bases and J lacks 4 bases; bases without a gene match: 4. Based on the germline V gene, the CDR1 and CDR2 sequences are SGHRS and YFSETQ. From its cysteine to its phenylalanine, the CDR3 spans 14 amino acids. The DNA shown is the 42-base CDR3, in frame from base 1. This record comes from a study of blood T cell repertoires in COVID-19 (dated by TCRdb to the early 2020s). With regard to the full study: Collaborator samples came from the United States, Italy and Spain and covered acute and convalescent phases of COVID-19. The material from the prospective study consisted of cDNA or gDNA derived from T cells, B-cell-depleted T cells, or PBMCs. The repertoires were released in a freely available public database meant as a resource for research on the immune response to SARS-CoV-2. HLA class I and class II types, where available, came from metadata supplied by the sample provider rather than from assay-based typing. The dataset comprised deeply sampled blood TCRbeta repertoires from subjects exposed to, actively infected with, or recovered from COVID-19. Samples came from the ongoing ImmuneRACE study (first 160 participants) plus 1,254 subjects from 6 global collaborators. A de-identified subject ID, COVID-19 status, age in years and sex were almost always included in the sample metadata.

In the prospective study, participants were 18 to 89 years old, resided in fewer than 25 geographic areas of the United States, and were enrolled through a virtual design. To assign participants to cohorts, the prospective study relied on clinical history that participants themselves reported in a screening survey and a study questionnaire. Each participant in the prospective study had whole blood, serum and a nasopharyngeal or oropharyngeal swab collected by mobile phlebotomists. Over a roughly 2-month period, participants in the prospective study had the option of providing additional blood draws and questionnaires. Blood samples from the prospective study were shipped frozen or at room temperature prior to DNA extraction. What the research found in general, with its limitations: Clinical and demographic metadata were provided uncurated, with the amount varying by source and participant.

TCRbeta CDR3 regions were amplified from genomic DNA using the immunoSEQ Assay, a bias-controlled multiplex PCR. In the paper's pipeline: The number of nucleated cells in each sample was estimated by amplification of reference gene primers within the assay. To quantify the absolute abundance of each unique TCRbeta CDR3 rearrangement, sequence reads were collapsed and filtered. Productive Simpson clonality was computed per sample as the square root of Simpson's diversity index over productive rearrangements. TCRdb provides this immuneACCESS table in a form limited to in-frame rearrangements. Some clones are lacking; in checked studies, under half of them reflect an unresolved V gene, and why the rest are absent is not known. D and trimming come from the DNA, and the V and J calls and clone size come from that table. The sample yields about 210,000 clones; more than 70% were counted once. The ten biggest clones cover about 4.3% of the sample.

The clonotype originates from a man younger than 40 with acute COVID-19. The receptor chain draws on TRBV5-1 and TRBJ1-2, and 10 junctional nucleotides match TRBD1. The sequenced material came from PBMCs or T cells enriched from blood (not recorded which). The CDR3 reads CASSPGQGSYGYTF. The nucleotide sequence reads as follows: TGCGCCAGCAGCCCGGGACAGGGGAGCTATGGCTACACCTTC.